A selection of T cell receptor delta chains follows, all from one sample in a study of Vδ1+ human thymocytes. TCRdb ran CATT on the multiplex PCR reads. This sample yields 70,000 to 90,000 delta-chain clones, of which 30% to 40% are seen a single time; under 0.3% belongs to the top ten. Sample: Vdelta1+ gamma-delta thymocytes from the thymus. All receptors derive from a boy in the first two years of life who had congenital heart surgery. CDR3s include the opening cysteine and the closing phenylalanine or tryptophan. A D gene is named only where the DNA matches it firmly. Clone size is given for some rows only: seen once, a few or many times, or a class if the clone is expanded.

TRDV1,-,TRDJ1,few,TGTGCTCTTGGGGAAGTCCAACAGTTGAATGGGGGTACCGATAAACTCATCTTT,CALGEVQQLNGGTDKLIF
TRDV1,-,TRDJ1,-,TGTGCTCTTGGGGAAGGCCTTCCTAGGCGTACTGGGGGGTACGATAAACTCATCTTT,CALGEGLPRRTGGYDKLIF
TRDV1,TRDD3,TRDJ1,-,TGTGCTCTTGGGTTTGGGCCGCCCAATGATACTGGGGGATACGCCGATAAACTCATCTTT,CALGFGPPNDTGGYADKLIF
TRDV1,TRDD3,TRDJ1,few,TGTGCTCTTGGGGAACCCCAATTCCTACGTACTGGGGGATACAGACTCATCTTT,CALGEPQFLRTGGYRLIF
TRDV1,TRDD3,TRDJ1,few,TGTGCTCTTGGAAACCCTACAGTACTGGGGACCACCGATAAACTCATCTTT,CALGNPTVLGTTDKLIF
TRDV1,-,TRDJ1,-,TGTGCTCTTGGGGACCCTCCGGAGAAACTCATCTTT,CALGDPPEKLIF
TRDV1,-,TRDJ1,once,TGTGCTCTTGGGGAAGTTTCAGGCGGGTACACCGATAAACTCATCTTT,CALGEVSGGYTDKLIF
TRDV1,TRDD3,TRDJ1,few,TGTGCTCTTGGGGGGCCTTTTCCTACCCCGTACTGGGGGAACAGGTACACCGATAAACTCATCTTT,CALGGPFPTPYWGNRYTDKLIF
TRDV1,-,TRDJ1,-,TGTGCTCTTGGGGAACCGATCACCTTCCAACTGAAAGTCATCTTT,CALGEPITFQLKVIF
TRDV1,TRDD3,TRDJ1,-,TGTGCTCTTGGGGAACTAGTGAGCCTCTTTAAATGGGGGATAAGCGGTAAACTCATCTTT,CALGELVSLFKWGISGKLIF
TRDV1,-,TRDJ1,-,TGTGCCCTCGGGTTAAACGAGTTTCAGGGGGACCTACTTACCGATAAACTCATCTTT,CALGLNEFQGDLLTDKLIF
TRDV2,TRDD3,TRDJ1,few,TGTGCCTGTGTGGGAAAAAACTGGGGGATACAGTGTGGCGATAAACTCATCTTT,CACVGKNWGIQCGDKLIF
TRDV1,-,TRDJ1,-,TGTGCTCTTGGAGGCAGTGGGGAGGCCGATAAACTCATCTTT,CALGGSGEADKLIF
TRDV1,-,TRDJ1,-,TGTGCTCTTGGGATTCTCCCACTCGGGGACGTCTTCGGGGCCGATAAACTCATCTTT,CALGILPLGDVFGADKLIF
TRDV1,TRDD3,TRDJ1,-,TGTGCTCTTGGGGAAGCCTTCCTTCGGCTGGGGGATACGAAAGGGTACACCGATAAACTCATCTTT,CALGEAFLRLGDTKGYTDKLIF
TRDV1,TRDD3,TRDJ1,few,TGTGCTCTTGGGGAACCTATTTGGGTCTCCGACTGGGGGATACGCTTGATCACCGATAAACTCATCTTT,CALGEPIWVSDWGIRLITDKLIF
TRDV1,-,TRDJ1,few,TGTGCTCTTGGGGAACTATCTCACCCTTTTGGGGAAACGTACACCGATAAACTCATCTTT,CALGELSHPFGETYTDKLIF
TRDV1,-,TRDJ1,few,TGTGCTCTTGGGGCACGCCTACTCAGAGGCGATAAACTCATCTTT,CALGARLLRGDKLIF
TRDV1,TRDD3,TRDJ1,-,TGTGCTCTTGGGGAACTTCCCTCTGTACTGGGGATGGAGAACACCGATAAACTCATCTTT,CALGELPSVLGMENTDKLIF
TRDV1,TRDD2,TRDJ1,few,TGTGCTCTTGGGGGACCGGCCTTCCTACGTAAAATGTTGCCCGCGGGCCTCGATAAACTCATCTTT,CALGGPAFLRKMLPAGLDKLIF
TRDV1,TRDD3,TRDJ1,-,TGTGCTCTTGGGGAACATATTATCCTTGCTGGGGGTTCGTACACCGATAAACTCATCTTT,CALGEHIILAGGSYTDKLIF
TRDV1,TRDD3,TRDJ1,once,TGTGCTCTTGGGGATTCAGCCTTCTTTCCATTACTGGGGGATGGCGATAAACTCATCTTT,CALGDSAFFPLLGDGDKLIF
TRDV2,TRDD3,TRDJ1,many,TGTGCCTGCCCCGACAACTGGGGTCCGTACACCGATAAACTCATCTTT,CACPDNWGPYTDKLIF
TRDV1,-,TRDJ1,-,TGTGCTCTTGGGAAAGATTCTCCGGGGGACGATAAACTCATCTTT,CALGKDSPGDDKLIF
TRDV1,-,TRDJ1,-,TGTGCTCTTGGGGAGGCTTTCGACTCCTTTGGGGTTAACACCGATAAACTCATCTTT,CALGEAFDSFGVNTDKLIF
TRDV1,TRDD3,TRDJ1,-,TGTGCTCTTGGGGGCGACGTCGGGGTCTGGGGGCCCCACACCGATAAACTCATCTTT,CALGGDVGVWGPHTDKLIF